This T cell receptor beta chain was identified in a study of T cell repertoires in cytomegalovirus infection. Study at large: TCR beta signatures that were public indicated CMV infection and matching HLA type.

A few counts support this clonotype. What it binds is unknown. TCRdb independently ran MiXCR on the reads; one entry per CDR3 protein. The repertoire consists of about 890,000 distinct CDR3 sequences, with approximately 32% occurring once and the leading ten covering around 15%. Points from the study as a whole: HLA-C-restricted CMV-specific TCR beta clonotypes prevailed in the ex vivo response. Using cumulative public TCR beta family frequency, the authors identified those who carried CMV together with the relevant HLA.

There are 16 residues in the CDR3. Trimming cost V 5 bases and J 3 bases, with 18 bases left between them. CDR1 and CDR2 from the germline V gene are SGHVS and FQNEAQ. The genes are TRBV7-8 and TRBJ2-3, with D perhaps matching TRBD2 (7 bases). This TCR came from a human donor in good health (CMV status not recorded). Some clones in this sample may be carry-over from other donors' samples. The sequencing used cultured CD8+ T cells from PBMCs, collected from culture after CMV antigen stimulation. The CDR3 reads CASSAGGGGGTDTQYF. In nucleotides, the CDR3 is TGTGCCAGCAGCGCCGGAGGGGGGGGGGGGACAGATACGCAGTATTTT.